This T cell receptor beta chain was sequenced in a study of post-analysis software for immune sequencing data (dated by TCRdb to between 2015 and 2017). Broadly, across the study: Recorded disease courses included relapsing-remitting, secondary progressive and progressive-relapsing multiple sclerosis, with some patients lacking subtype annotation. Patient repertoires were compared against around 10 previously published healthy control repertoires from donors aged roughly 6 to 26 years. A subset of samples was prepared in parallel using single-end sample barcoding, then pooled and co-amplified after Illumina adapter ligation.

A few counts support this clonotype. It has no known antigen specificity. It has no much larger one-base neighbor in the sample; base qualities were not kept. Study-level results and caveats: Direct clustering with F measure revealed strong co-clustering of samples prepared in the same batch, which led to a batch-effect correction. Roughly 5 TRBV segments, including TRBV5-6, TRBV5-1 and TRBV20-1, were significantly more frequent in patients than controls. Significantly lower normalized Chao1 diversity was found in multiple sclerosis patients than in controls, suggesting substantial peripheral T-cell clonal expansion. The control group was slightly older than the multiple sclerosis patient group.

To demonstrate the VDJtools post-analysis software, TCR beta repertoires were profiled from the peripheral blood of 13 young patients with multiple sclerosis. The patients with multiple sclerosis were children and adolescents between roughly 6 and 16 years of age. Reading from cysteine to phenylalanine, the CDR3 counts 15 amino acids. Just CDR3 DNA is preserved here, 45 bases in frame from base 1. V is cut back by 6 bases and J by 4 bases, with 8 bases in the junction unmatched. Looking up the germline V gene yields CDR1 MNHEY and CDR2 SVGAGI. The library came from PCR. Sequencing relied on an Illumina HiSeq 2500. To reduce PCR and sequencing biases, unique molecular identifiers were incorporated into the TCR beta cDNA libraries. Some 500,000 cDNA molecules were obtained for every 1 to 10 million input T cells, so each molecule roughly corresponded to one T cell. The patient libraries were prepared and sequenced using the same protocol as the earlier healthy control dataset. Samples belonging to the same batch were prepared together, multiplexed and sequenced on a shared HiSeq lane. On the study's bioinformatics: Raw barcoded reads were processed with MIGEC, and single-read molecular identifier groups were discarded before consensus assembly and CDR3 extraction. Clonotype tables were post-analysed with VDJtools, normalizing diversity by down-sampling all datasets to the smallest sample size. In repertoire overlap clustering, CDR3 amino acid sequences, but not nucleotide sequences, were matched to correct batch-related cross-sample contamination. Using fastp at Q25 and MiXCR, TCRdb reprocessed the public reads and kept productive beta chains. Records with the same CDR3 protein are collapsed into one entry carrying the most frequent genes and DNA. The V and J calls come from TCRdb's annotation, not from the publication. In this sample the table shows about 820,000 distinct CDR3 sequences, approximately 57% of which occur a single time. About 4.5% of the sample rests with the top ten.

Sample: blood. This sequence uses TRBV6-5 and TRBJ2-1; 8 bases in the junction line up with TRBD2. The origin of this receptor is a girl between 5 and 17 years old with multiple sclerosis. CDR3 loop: CASRKTSDPYNEQFF. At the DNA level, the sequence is TGTGCCAGCAGAAAGACTAGCGACCCATACAATGAGCAGTTCTTC.